This T cell receptor (beta chain) was profiled in a study of blood T cell repertoires in COVID-19. The junction had 0 bases not matched to a gene; V was cut back by 1 base and J by 3 bases. The CDR3 has 13 amino acids. Germline assignment: CDR1 GTSNPN and CDR2 SVGIG (reference sequence). Profiling relied on immunoSEQ multiplex PCR, and the TCRdb table lists in-frame clones only, not all of them. The sample contains 200,000 to 250,000 clones, over 80% of which appear only once. The sample consisted of peripheral blood. The receptor was isolated from a woman younger than 45 with COVID-19, enrolled during active disease. The J gene is TRBJ2-1, the V gene TRBV30; 7 positions agree with TRBD1. CDR3 in amino acids: CAWSGDSYNEQFF. Written as DNA, the CDR3 is TGTGCCTGGAGTGGGGACAGCTACAATGAGCAGTTCTTC.